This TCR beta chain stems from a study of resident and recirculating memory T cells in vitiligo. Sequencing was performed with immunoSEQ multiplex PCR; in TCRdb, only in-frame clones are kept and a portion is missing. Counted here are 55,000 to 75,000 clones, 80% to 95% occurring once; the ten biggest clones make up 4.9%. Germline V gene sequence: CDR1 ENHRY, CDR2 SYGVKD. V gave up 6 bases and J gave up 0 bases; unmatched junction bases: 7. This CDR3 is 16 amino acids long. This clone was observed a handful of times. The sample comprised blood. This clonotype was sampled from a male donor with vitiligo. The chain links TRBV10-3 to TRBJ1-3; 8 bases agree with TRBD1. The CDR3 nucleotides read TGTGCCATCAGGACGACAGGGGAATTCTCTGGAAACACCATATATTTT. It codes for CAIRTTGEFSGNTIYF.